The source of this TCR beta chain is a study of cytomegalovirus exposure and HLA in healthy donors. As for the study in general: The same platform was used for the roughly 120 validation repertoires and the 500 to 700 first-cohort repertoires, a later analysis reported.

Here immunoSEQ multiplex PCR was the method, and the copy in TCRdb shows in-frame clones only, minus some. The table lists approximately 160,000 clones, around 96% of them singletons. Among the approximately 110 subjects of the validation cohort, separate from the 666-subject first cohort, were the donors. With 5 bases removed from V and 0 bases from J, the gap between germline ends came to 5 bases. The CDR3 has 12 amino acids. Germline V gene lookup returns CDR1 SGHRS and CDR2 YFSETQ. V and J are TRBV5-1 and TRBJ1-2, with D unclear. The receptor's source is a woman aged 18-29 years in good health and CMV-seronegative. What was sequenced was PBMCs. Here the CDR3 reads CASREANYGYTF. The CDR3 DNA is TGCGCCAGCAGAGAGGCTAACTATGGCTACACCTTC.